A single T cell receptor beta chain is shown here with its context. This clone was found once. Its antigen is unknown. Per-base quality was not reported, and no clone a single base away is much larger than it. The CDR3 runs 12 residues from the cysteine to the phenylalanine. This entry keeps only the CDR3 DNA: 36 bases, framed from base 1. Trimming costs V 1 base and J 4 bases, and their ends lie 5 bases apart. The germline V gene provides CDR1 MDHEN and CDR2 SYDVKM. The trial excluded patients who had a history of autoimmune disease or who were on systemic immunosuppression. In every dose cohort, peripheral blood was drawn for TCR sequencing at baseline, cycle 4 day 1, and cycle 7 day 1. Samples were obtained from an open-label, multicenter, first-in-human phase I dose-escalation trial of ivuxolimab. The trial enrolled adults with locally advanced or metastatic head and neck squamous cell, hepatocellular, melanoma or renal cell carcinoma. Before TCR sequencing, CD4+ T cells and CD8+ T cells from peripheral blood were sorted into separate populations.

This specimen comes from a study of OX40 agonist ivuxolimab in advanced cancers. Broadly, across the study: Ivuxolimab, which targeted the costimulatory receptor OX40 (CD134), was an agonistic, fully human IgG2 monoclonal antibody. In the dose-escalation cohort, around 80% of patients were male, and the mean age was around 60 years with a range of 23 to 79. The paper reports the monotherapy dose-escalation portion (N = 52 patients) of the phase I ivuxolimab trial. The purpose of peripheral TCRbeta sequencing was to test whether ivuxolimab changed TCR sequence diversity and led to clonal T-cell expansion. Intravenous ivuxolimab was administered to patients every 2 weeks at six dose levels: 0.01, 0.1, 0.3, 1.5, 3 and 10 mg/kg. Among the roughly 52 dose-escalation patients, about 19 had hepatocellular carcinoma, approximately 15 melanoma, 9 renal cell carcinoma and 9 head and neck cancer. Prior anti-PD-1, anti-PD-L1 or anti-CTLA-4 therapy was permitted, and about 40% of dose-escalation patients had received checkpoint inhibitors. Partial responses occurred in three dose-escalation patients: two with cutaneous melanoma and one with hepatocellular carcinoma. The study at large found these results: In the 0.1-3.0 mg/kg groups, partial responders had among the lowest normalized peripheral clonal expansion, particularly in CD8+ T cells. On average, CD8+ T cells showed more expanded clones than CD4+ T cells after ivuxolimab. The antigen specificity of the clonally expanded peripheral T cells was not determined. Low levels of normalized T-cell clonal expansion were also seen in some patients who did not respond. At doses of 0.1 to 3.0 mg/kg, clonal expansion of both CD4+ and CD8+ blood T cells was observed from baseline to week 6.

Genomic DNA was isolated from the sorted cells so that the TCRbeta CDR3 region could be sequenced. The immunoSEQ Assay was used to sequence the TCRbeta CDR3 regions. TCRdb retrieved this table from immuneACCESS and kept in-frame rearrangements only. Not all clones are present; in checked studies, unresolved V genes account for under half, and no reason is known for the remainder. The sample table contains 75,000 to 95,000 clones; only one count was recorded for more than 80% of them. The ten biggest clones cover about 9% of the sample. The source was CD4+ or CD8+ T cells sorted from blood, collected in a trial of the OX40 agonist ivuxolimab. The chain couples TRBV28 to TRBJ2-7; the D gene remains uncertain. The clonotype was recovered from an adult with an advanced solid tumor such as melanoma, head and neck, liver or kidney cancer. The CDR3 in this case is CASSLYLYEQYF. The nucleotide sequence reads TGTGCCAGCAGTTTATACCTTTACGAGCAGTACTTC.